The entry that follows covers one TCR beta chain sequence. Antigen specificity is unknown. The CDR3 consists of 18 residues. In germline, CDR1 is MNHNS, CDR2 SASEGT. The data are from a study of T cells expressing NK-cell markers. Libraries used 5'RACE template switching adding universal primer site and UMIs. TCRdb reworked the 5' RACE reads into one entry per CDR3 protein, no DNA. Across about 180,000 distinct CDR3 sequences, the top ten clones capture 20% of the sample. Study-wide results and caveats: Also leading the CD3+CD56-NKG2C+ fraction in a few donors were these clonotypes. Certain NKG2C+ T cell clones were expanded, and their HCMV specificity remained unclear.

The receptor comes from a man aged 18-70 years in good health. V is TRBV6-1 and J is TRBJ2-3; the TCRdb D gene call, TRBD1, has no DNA to confirm it. Source material: blood T cells: a sorted CD56 or NKG2C T cell subset, CD4+ or CD8+ T cells, or bulk PBMC T cells (not recorded which). The CDR3 protein is CASSEISGAGGTTDTQYF.